One TCR beta chain is described in this entry. The antigen this receptor binds is unknown. Base qualities were left out, and no much larger clone turns up one base away. The data derive from a study of T cells in Graves' hyperthyroidism and ophthalmopathy (dated by TCRdb to about 2019). About the investigation overall: Peripheral blood was collected at initial diagnosis, before any treatment. To identify TCR V-J signatures that set the groups apart, the researchers used a discovery cohort of 100 patients, made up of under 50 with Graves' ophthalmopathy and 57 with stable Graves' hyperthyroidism. An independent validation cohort of under 20 hyperthyroidism patients and more than 15 patients who later progressed to ophthalmopathy tested prospective prediction of ophthalmopathy. The approximately 95 discovery patients were divided at random into training and test sets in a 7:3 ratio. Thyroid tissue and blood T-cell repertoires from several Graves' hyperthyroidism patients were also compared in the study. After sampling, hyperthyroidism patients received methimazole starting at 30 mg daily, and ophthalmopathy patients received high-dose intravenous methylprednisolone. The paper describes TCR Vbeta CDR3 sequencing of roughly 130 peripheral blood samples, made up of 43 ophthalmopathy patients, some 80 hyperthyroidism patients and some 17 progressor patients. Broad study findings and their caveats: During validation, the model predicted progression to ophthalmopathy a median of roughly six months ahead of onset, with approximately 71% sensitivity and about 75% specificity. A model built on a 13 V-J signature distinguished ophthalmopathy from stable hyperthyroidism, reaching roughly 88% sensitivity and under 84% specificity in cross-validation and 80%/75% in testing. Sample size was not statistically predetermined, and blinding of investigators to group allocation was not performed. Most expanded thyroid clonotypes (frequency above 0.001) were also detected in blood, suggesting blood repertoires may reflect thyroid immune responses.

The TCR beta CDR3 regions were amplified from the RNA transcripts. The first round of RT-PCR for the TCR CDR3 was performed with the HTBI primer set and the Qiagen OneStep RT-PCR kit. The libraries were constructed in a second round of multiplex PCR and then size-selected and purified. Paired-end sequencing of the libraries was performed with 100 bp reads on an Illumina HiSeq2000. Processing in the source paper ran as follows. SOAPnuke was used to process the raw data, with reads discarded if the reads contained adapters or uncalled bases, had a mean Phred below 15, or lacked an exact constant-primer or identifier match. High-quality paired reads were merged with COPE v1.2.5, and unique nucleotide sequences were defined as clonotypes. MiTCR v1.1 was used to align the clonotypes against IMGT TRBV, TRBD and TRBJ reference segments. Analysis was restricted to V-J combinations with a frequency above 0.0001, which covered about 99% of repertoires. The TCS score was defined as the ratio of F50 (clonal expansion) to E x V (chaos), calculated using BLOSUM62-based TCRdist between CDR3 peptides within each V-J. Welch's t-statistics and random forest reduced around 550 V-J features to 13, which were used in a naive Bayes classifier (R e1071). Through fastp at Q25 and MiXCR, TCRdb rebuilt clones from the public reads, retaining in-frame beta chains. Rows merge per CDR3 protein into single entries with the most common DNA and genes. These V and J calls originate from TCRdb's pipeline instead of the authors' own analysis. For this sample the table gives approximately 740,000 distinct CDR3 sequences, of which around 15% were detected only once. The ten largest clones take up roughly 10% of the sample.

Stable Graves' hyperthyroidism was defined as no progression to ophthalmopathy during 18 months of follow-up. Hyperthyroidism patients were newly diagnosed, had a disease duration of under 2 months, and were aged 18 to 65 years. The study excluded patients with uncontrolled infections, other autoimmune diseases, pregnancy or lactation. Diagnoses relied on clinical symptoms, serum thyroxine and TRAb, thyroid ultrasound and orbital computed tomography. Ficoll-Paque density gradient centrifugation was used to isolate PBMCs from approximately 10 ml of fresh peripheral blood. Total RNA was extracted with Trizol reagent, and quality was checked on an Agilent 2100 Bioanalyzer. Trimming removed 4 bases from V and 6 bases from J; the gene matches leave 8 bases unexplained. From the cysteine through the phenylalanine, the CDR3 covers 15 amino acids. Just CDR3 DNA is preserved here, 45 bases in frame from base 1. The germline V gene sets CDR1 to SGHTS and CDR2 to YDEGEE.

This sequence uses TRBV5-8 and TRBJ2-1; the junction holds 9 bases that match TRBD2. Sequencing was done on a sample of blood. The receptor was isolated from a woman between 18 and 29 years old with Graves' hyperthyroidism. The bases are TGTGCCAGCAGCCCTGGGACTAGCTGGACCAATGAGCAGTTCTTC. Translated, it gives CASSPGTSWTNEQFF.